Only a few counts were recorded for the clone carrying this T cell receptor (beta chain). Germline loops: CDR1 MGHRA, CDR2 YSYEKL. Deletions cut 5 bases from V and 8 bases from J, with 10 bases between. The CDR3 sequence is 12 residues long. The data originate from a study of blood T cell repertoires in COVID-19. About the study: There were acute and convalescent COVID-19 samples, and they came from the United States, Italy and Spain. T cells, B-cell-depleted T cells, or PBMCs provided the cDNA or gDNA that served as material.

Sequencing used immunoSEQ multiplex PCR; TCRdb keeps in-frame clones, though not all of them. Of 230,000 or so clones listed, around 83% were seen once; the top ten hold roughly 7.8%. The J gene is TRBJ2-1, the V gene TRBV4-1; D unresolved. This clonotype originated in a man aged 40-49 years with active or convalescent COVID-19. Sequenced input: peripheral blood. The CDR3 region is CASSNSLYEQFF. CDR3 in DNA: TGCGCCAGCAGCAATAGTCTCTATGAGCAGTTCTTC.